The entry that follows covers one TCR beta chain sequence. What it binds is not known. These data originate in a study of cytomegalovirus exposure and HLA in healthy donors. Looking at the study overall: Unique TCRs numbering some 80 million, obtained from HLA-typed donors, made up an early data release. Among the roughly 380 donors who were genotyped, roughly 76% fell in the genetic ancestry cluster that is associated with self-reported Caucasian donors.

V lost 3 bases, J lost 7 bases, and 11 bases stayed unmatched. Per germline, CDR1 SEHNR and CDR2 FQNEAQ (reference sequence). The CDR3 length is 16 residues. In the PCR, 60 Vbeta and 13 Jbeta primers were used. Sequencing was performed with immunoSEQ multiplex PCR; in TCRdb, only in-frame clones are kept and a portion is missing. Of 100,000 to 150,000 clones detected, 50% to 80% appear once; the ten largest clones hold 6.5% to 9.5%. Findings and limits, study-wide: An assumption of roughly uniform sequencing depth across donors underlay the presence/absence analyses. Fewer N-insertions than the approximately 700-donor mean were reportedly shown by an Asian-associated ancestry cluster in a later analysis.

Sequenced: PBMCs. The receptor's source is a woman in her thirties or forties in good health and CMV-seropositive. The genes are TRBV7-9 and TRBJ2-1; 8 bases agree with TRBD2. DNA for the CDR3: TGTGCCAGCAGCTTGTTATCCCTAGCGGGCGGTAATGAGCAGTTCTTC. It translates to CASSLLSLAGGNEQFF.